This TCR beta chain is drawn from a study of cytomegalovirus exposure and HLA in healthy donors. Study-wide background: The same platform as the roughly 700 first-cohort repertoires was used for the 90 to 150 validation repertoires, a later analysis reported. Whole-study results and caveats: For cytomegalovirus status, the classifier reportedly gave diagnoses with high specificity and sensitivity.

Germline values: CDR1 SGHKS, CDR2 YYEKEE (reference sequence). The CDR3 has 14 residues. Trimming at V came to 0 bases and at J to 4 bases, leaving 4 bases not matched to a gene. Produced via immunoSEQ multiplex PCR; TCRdb's table is partial and in-frame only. The data contain roughly 150,000 clones, around four fifths of them seen just once; the ten biggest clones take up 30%. Comments on this clone: Its antigen is unknown.

The chain recombines TRBV5-5 with TRBJ2-7; TRBD2 agrees at 7 bases. Sequenced input: PBMCs. The TCR comes from a man younger than 40 in good health and CMV-seropositive. As DNA, the CDR3 is TGTGCCAGCAGCTTGGACGGGAGGAGGTACGAGCAGTACTTC. Residues: CASSLDGRRYEQYF. Full variable domain (remainder filled in from reference TRBV5-5 and TRBJ2-7): DAGVTQSPTHLIKTRGQQVTLRCSPISGHKSVSWYQQVLGQGPQFIFQYYEKEERGRGNFPDRFSARQFPNYSSELNVNALLLGDSALYLCASSLDGRRYEQYFGPGTRLTVT.